A selection of T cell receptor beta chains follows, all from one sample in a study of T cell responses to AZD1222 COVID-19 vaccine. The table came from immunoSEQ multiplex PCR; TCRdb's copy has only in-frame clones and leaves some out. Here the sample spans 150,000 or so clones, 80% to 95% being singletons. This specimen was peripheral blood, taken on day 0 of AZD1222 vaccination. These receptors originate from an adult in good health. Both conserved end residues are part of each CDR3. The D gene is left open where the match is weak. Not every row has a clone size; where given, it reads once, few, many or a size class.

j_call: TRBJ2-7
clone_size: NA
d_call: NA
v_call: TRBV12-1
cdr3_nt: TGTGCCAGCAGCCTCAAGACTAGCGGGAGGGCCCACGAGCAGTACTTC
cdr3_aa: CASSLKTSGRAHEQYF

j_call: TRBJ1-1
clone_size: NA
d_call: NA
v_call: TRBV7-9
cdr3_nt: TGTGCCAGCAGCTTAGAGCGGGTGAACACTGAAGCTTTCTTT
cdr3_aa: CASSLERVNTEAFF

j_call: TRBJ1-2
clone_size: once
d_call: NA
v_call: TRBV5-1
cdr3_nt: TGCGCCAGCAGCCCGAGGGCCCCAGGGCAATACACCTTC
cdr3_aa: CASSPRAPGQYTF

j_call: TRBJ1-4
clone_size: once
d_call: NA
v_call: TRBV5-1
cdr3_nt: TGCGCCAGCAGCTTGGGTGAGGGAGCAACTAATGAAAAACTGTTTTTT
cdr3_aa: CASSLGEGATNEKLFF

j_call: TRBJ2-3
clone_size: NA
d_call: NA
v_call: TRBV9
cdr3_nt: TGTGCCAGCAGCTATACAACAGGGAACCCAGATACGCAGTATTTT
cdr3_aa: CASSYTTGNPDTQYF

j_call: TRBJ2-1
clone_size: few
d_call: NA
v_call: TRBV4-1
cdr3_nt: TGCGCCAGCAGCCAAGATAGCGCACTAGGTAATGAGCAGTTCTTC
cdr3_aa: CASSQDSALGNEQFF

j_call: TRBJ1-1
clone_size: NA
d_call: NA
v_call: TRBV19
cdr3_nt: TGTGCCAGTAGGAGGGGCGCGGGAACTGAAGCTTTCTTT
cdr3_aa: CASRRGAGTEAFF

j_call: TRBJ2-6
clone_size: NA
d_call: NA
v_call: TRBV30
cdr3_nt: TGTGCCTGGAGTAACTCTGGGGCCAACGTCCTGACTTTC
cdr3_aa: CAWSNSGANVLTF

j_call: TRBJ2-1
clone_size: NA
d_call: NA
v_call: TRBV27
cdr3_nt: TGTGCCAGCAGCCTCGGACTTGAAAACCCACACCAGTTCTTC
cdr3_aa: CASSLGLENPHQFF

j_call: TRBJ2-7
clone_size: NA
d_call: NA
v_call: TRBV4-2
cdr3_nt: TGTGCCAGCAGCCACGACAACGCCCCTCGGGAGCAGTACTTC
cdr3_aa: CASSHDNAPREQYF

j_call: TRBJ1-6
clone_size: NA
d_call: TRBD1
v_call: TRBV5-1
cdr3_nt: TGCGCCAGCAGCTGGGGCAAGCAGGGGGGCAATTCACCCCTCCACTTT
cdr3_aa: CASSWGKQGGNSPLHF

j_call: TRBJ1-2
clone_size: NA
d_call: NA
v_call: TRBV6-5
cdr3_nt: TGTGCCAGCAGTTCCTTCTTTGGCTACACCTTC
cdr3_aa: CASSSFFGYTF

j_call: TRBJ2-1
clone_size: NA
d_call: NA
v_call: TRBV28
cdr3_nt: TGTGCCAGCAGTTTACTGGGCAGGGAGACCTACAATGAGCAGTTCTTC
cdr3_aa: CASSLLGRETYNEQFF

j_call: TRBJ2-1
clone_size: NA
d_call: NA
v_call: TRBV7-9
cdr3_nt: TGTGCCAGCAGCTTACAGTCGGGGACCCGGGCAGTGCAGTTCTTC
cdr3_aa: CASSLQSGTRAVQFF

j_call: TRBJ2-7
clone_size: NA
d_call: TRBD1
v_call: TRBV18
cdr3_nt: TGTGCCAGCTCACCTCGAGACAGGGACTACGAGCAGTACTTC
cdr3_aa: CASSPRDRDYEQYF

j_call: TRBJ1-1
clone_size: NA
d_call: NA
v_call: TRBV5-4
cdr3_nt: TGTGCCAGCAGCTTGAGGACAGCCCATGTCGCTGAAGCTTTCTTT
cdr3_aa: CASSLRTAHVAEAFF

j_call: TRBJ1-5
clone_size: NA
d_call: NA
v_call: TRBV6-5
cdr3_nt: TGTGCCAGCAGTAGTGGGAATCAGCCCCAGCATTTT
cdr3_aa: CASSSGNQPQHF

j_call: TRBJ2-1
clone_size: NA
d_call: TRBD2
v_call: TRBV7-3
cdr3_nt: TGTGCCAGCAGCTCTAGCGGGAAGCAGTATGAGCAGTTCTTC
cdr3_aa: CASSSSGKQYEQFF

j_call: TRBJ2-7
clone_size: NA
d_call: TRBD2
v_call: TRBV27
cdr3_nt: TGTGCCAGCAGTGGGCTGGCGGGAGGGCCCTACGAGCAGTACTTC
cdr3_aa: CASSGLAGGPYEQYF

j_call: TRBJ1-5
clone_size: NA
d_call: NA
v_call: TRBV9
cdr3_nt: TGTGCCAGCAGCGTAGCCGGCAATCAGCCCCAGCATTTT
cdr3_aa: CASSVAGNQPQHF

j_call: TRBJ2-3
clone_size: NA
d_call: TRBD1
v_call: TRBV5-1
cdr3_nt: TGCGCCAGCAGCTACAGGGGATCGGGCACAGATACGCAGTATTTT
cdr3_aa: CASSYRGSGTDTQYF

j_call: TRBJ1-2
clone_size: NA
d_call: NA
v_call: TRBV28
cdr3_nt: TGTGCCAGCAGAGAAGGGTTTGAGTATGGCTACACCTTC
cdr3_aa: CASREGFEYGYTF

j_call: TRBJ1-2
clone_size: NA
d_call: NA
v_call: TRBV6-5
cdr3_nt: TGTGCCAGCGGCGGAACTACAAGGAACTATGGCTACACCTTC
cdr3_aa: CASGGTTRNYGYTF

j_call: TRBJ1-2
clone_size: NA
d_call: TRBD1
v_call: TRBV5-4
cdr3_nt: TGTGCCAGCAGCTTCAAGACAGGGGGACGCTATGGCTACACCTTC
cdr3_aa: CASSFKTGGRYGYTF

j_call: TRBJ2-1
clone_size: NA
d_call: TRBD2
v_call: TRBV7-6
cdr3_nt: TGTGCCAGCAGCCCTGGACTAGCGGGAGGGGTAGGCTCCTACAATGAGCAGTTCTTC
cdr3_aa: CASSPGLAGGVGSYNEQFF

j_call: TRBJ1-4
clone_size: NA
d_call: TRBD1
v_call: TRBV6-5
cdr3_nt: TGTGCCAGCAGTCCGACGACAGGGGGGGATGAAAAACTGTTTTTT
cdr3_aa: CASSPTTGGDEKLFF

j_call: TRBJ2-7
clone_size: NA
d_call: NA
v_call: TRBV7-2
cdr3_nt: TGTGCCAGCAGCTTACAGGGGTTCGAGCAGTACTTC
cdr3_aa: CASSLQGFEQYF

j_call: TRBJ2-3
clone_size: NA
d_call: NA
v_call: TRBV9
cdr3_nt: TGTGCCAGCAGCGTAGGGAGGGGGCTGTACACAGATACGCAGTATTTT
cdr3_aa: CASSVGRGLYTDTQYF

j_call: TRBJ2-3
clone_size: NA
d_call: TRBD2
v_call: TRBV7-2
cdr3_nt: TGTGCCAGCAGCTTAGGGGTAGCGGGAGGGATCACAGATACGCAGTATTTT
cdr3_aa: CASSLGVAGGITDTQYF

j_call: TRBJ2-7
clone_size: NA
d_call: NA
v_call: TRBV11-2
cdr3_nt: TGTGCCAGCAGCTTAATAAGTAGTTACGAGCAGTACTTC
cdr3_aa: CASSLISSYEQYF

j_call: TRBJ2-3
clone_size: NA
d_call: NA
v_call: TRBV27
cdr3_nt: TGTGCCAGCCACCCGGTCGGAGGTATTATAGATACGCAGTATTTT
cdr3_aa: CASHPVGGIIDTQYF

j_call: TRBJ1-4
clone_size: NA
d_call: NA
v_call: TRBV7-3
cdr3_nt: TGTGCCAGCAGCCCCGGAAAAGGGAGGGATGAAAAACTGTTTTTT
cdr3_aa: CASSPGKGRDEKLFF

j_call: TRBJ2-1
clone_size: NA
d_call: TRBD2
v_call: TRBV27
cdr3_nt: TGTGCCAGCAGTTTAAGACTAGCGGGAGGGCGTTTTAACAATGAGCAGTTCTTC
cdr3_aa: CASSLRLAGGRFNNEQFF

j_call: TRBJ1-6
clone_size: once
d_call: NA
v_call: TRBV7-2
cdr3_nt: TGTGCCAGCAGCTTCTCAGGGAGCTCCTATAATTCACCCCTCCACTTT
cdr3_aa: CASSFSGSSYNSPLHF

j_call: TRBJ2-3
clone_size: NA
d_call: NA
v_call: TRBV28
cdr3_nt: TGTGCCAGCAGTTTATTCGAGTTAGCGGAGAGCACAGATACGCAGTATTTT
cdr3_aa: CASSLFELAESTDTQYF

j_call: TRBJ2-7
clone_size: NA
d_call: NA
v_call: TRBV11-3
cdr3_nt: TGTGCCAGCAGCCAGCGGCAGGGGTATGGCGAGCAGTACTTC
cdr3_aa: CASSQRQGYGEQYF

j_call: TRBJ2-7
clone_size: NA
d_call: TRBD2
v_call: TRBV9
cdr3_nt: TGTGCCAGCAGCGTCACGGGGACTAGTATCTACGAGCAGTACTTC
cdr3_aa: CASSVTGTSIYEQYF

j_call: TRBJ2-1
clone_size: NA
d_call: NA
v_call: TRBV6-5
cdr3_nt: TGTGCCAGCAGTAACTCCCTCTTGGAGCAGTTCTTC
cdr3_aa: CASSNSLLEQFF

j_call: TRBJ2-7
clone_size: NA
d_call: NA
v_call: TRBV28
cdr3_nt: TGTGCCAGCAGTTTATCGGTTGCATTCGGAGAGCAGTACTTC
cdr3_aa: CASSLSVAFGEQYF

j_call: TRBJ2-3
clone_size: NA
d_call: NA
v_call: TRBV10-3
cdr3_nt: TGTGCCATCAGTGAGTCAGAGGGGAATTTAGGTACGCAGTATTTT
cdr3_aa: CAISESEGNLGTQYF

j_call: TRBJ2-7
clone_size: few
d_call: NA
v_call: TRBV24-1
cdr3_nt: TGTGCCACCAGTCATAGCGGACTACCCTACGAGCAGTACTTC
cdr3_aa: CATSHSGLPYEQYF

j_call: TRBJ1-6
clone_size: NA
d_call: TRBD1
v_call: TRBV16
cdr3_nt: TGTGCCAGCAGCCGCGGACAGGCAAAGACCAATTCACCCCTCCACTTT
cdr3_aa: CASSRGQAKTNSPLHF

j_call: TRBJ2-7
clone_size: NA
d_call: TRBD2
v_call: TRBV11-2
cdr3_nt: TGTGCCAGCAGCCCCGGGACTAGCTTCCCCGAGCAGTACTTC
cdr3_aa: CASSPGTSFPEQYF

j_call: TRBJ1-4
clone_size: few
d_call: TRBD1
v_call: TRBV28
cdr3_nt: TGTGCCAGCAGTTCCCGGGACAGCAATGAAAAACTGTTTTTT
cdr3_aa: CASSSRDSNEKLFF

j_call: TRBJ2-1
clone_size: once
d_call: NA
v_call: TRBV27
cdr3_nt: TGTGCCAGCAGCCACACAGCCAGCTCCTACAATGAGCAGTTCTTC
cdr3_aa: CASSHTASSYNEQFF

j_call: TRBJ2-1
clone_size: NA
d_call: NA
v_call: TRBV7-2
cdr3_nt: TGTGCCAGCAGCGCCCACACAGTACAGGGCCGAGATGAGCAGTTCTTC
cdr3_aa: CASSAHTVQGRDEQFF

j_call: TRBJ2-1
clone_size: NA
d_call: NA
v_call: TRBV6-5
cdr3_nt: TGTGCCAGCACTCCATACCAGCGACTAATTCGTGAGCAGTTCTTC
cdr3_aa: CASTPYQRLIREQFF

j_call: TRBJ2-7
clone_size: NA
d_call: TRBD1
v_call: TRBV7-2
cdr3_nt: TGTGCCAGCAGCCTAGTAGGACAGGGGAGTTACGAGCAGTACTTC
cdr3_aa: CASSLVGQGSYEQYF

j_call: TRBJ1-4
clone_size: NA
d_call: NA
v_call: TRBV2
cdr3_nt: TGTGCCAGCAGTGAAAGGGCCAGAGGGAGAGCAACTAATGAAAAACTGTTTTTT
cdr3_aa: CASSERARGRATNEKLFF

j_call: TRBJ2-1
clone_size: NA
d_call: TRBD1
v_call: TRBV5-1
cdr3_nt: TGCGCCAGCAGCACCGGACAGGGGGCCTACAATGAGCAGTTCTTC
cdr3_aa: CASSTGQGAYNEQFF

j_call: TRBJ1-2
clone_size: NA
d_call: TRBD1
v_call: TRBV12-3/TRBV12-4
cdr3_nt: TGTGCCAGCATGGGACAGGGGGCGAAGGGCTACACCTTC
cdr3_aa: CASMGQGAKGYTF

j_call: TRBJ1-5
clone_size: NA
d_call: NA
v_call: TRBV9
cdr3_nt: TGTGCCAGCAGCCCACAGGGTAGAAGCAATCAGCCCCAGCATTTT
cdr3_aa: CASSPQGRSNQPQHF

j_call: TRBJ1-5
clone_size: NA
d_call: NA
v_call: TRBV18
cdr3_nt: TGTGCCAGCTCACCGTGGGGGGGAGCTGGGAATCAGCCCCAGCATTTT
cdr3_aa: CASSPWGGAGNQPQHF

j_call: TRBJ1-4
clone_size: NA
d_call: NA
v_call: TRBV6-5
cdr3_nt: TGTGCCAGCAGTTACTCTCCCCGGGAAGGAAAACTGTTTTTT
cdr3_aa: CASSYSPREGKLFF

j_call: TRBJ2-7
clone_size: NA
d_call: TRBD2
v_call: TRBV2
cdr3_nt: TGTGCCACTCGTGGACTAGCGGGTCGCGAGCAGTACTTC
cdr3_aa: CATRGLAGREQYF

j_call: TRBJ1-1
clone_size: NA
d_call: TRBD1
v_call: TRBV27
cdr3_nt: TGTGCCAGCAGTTCCTGGACAGGGGGTTTCGCTGAAGCTTTCTTT
cdr3_aa: CASSSWTGGFAEAFF

j_call: TRBJ2-7
clone_size: NA
d_call: TRBD2
v_call: TRBV5-1
cdr3_nt: TGCGCCAGCAGCATAACCGGGACTAGCGCCTCTTACGAGCAGTACTTC
cdr3_aa: CASSITGTSASYEQYF

j_call: TRBJ2-5
clone_size: NA
d_call: NA
v_call: TRBV9
cdr3_nt: TGTGCCAGCAGCGTAGTTGGTAGGGGAGAGACCCAGTACTTC
cdr3_aa: CASSVVGRGETQYF

j_call: TRBJ2-3
clone_size: NA
d_call: NA
v_call: TRBV24-1
cdr3_nt: TGTGCCACCAGTGACTCTAGCACAGATACGCAGTATTTT
cdr3_aa: CATSDSSTDTQYF

j_call: TRBJ1-6
clone_size: NA
d_call: NA
v_call: TRBV7-3
cdr3_nt: TGTGCCAGCACCCAGGACCTACTTCGACCCCTCCACTTT
cdr3_aa: CASTQDLLRPLHF